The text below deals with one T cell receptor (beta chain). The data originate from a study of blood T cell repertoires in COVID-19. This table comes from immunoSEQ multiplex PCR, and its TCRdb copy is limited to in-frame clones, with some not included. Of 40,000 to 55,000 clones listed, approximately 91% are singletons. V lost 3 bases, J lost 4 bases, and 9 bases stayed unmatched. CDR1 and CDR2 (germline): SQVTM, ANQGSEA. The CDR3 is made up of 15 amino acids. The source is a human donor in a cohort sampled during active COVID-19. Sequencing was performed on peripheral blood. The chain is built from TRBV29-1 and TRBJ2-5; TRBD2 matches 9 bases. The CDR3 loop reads CSVDRASGVSETQYF. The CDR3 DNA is TGCAGCGTTGATAGGGCTAGCGGGGTATCAGAGACCCAGTACTTC.